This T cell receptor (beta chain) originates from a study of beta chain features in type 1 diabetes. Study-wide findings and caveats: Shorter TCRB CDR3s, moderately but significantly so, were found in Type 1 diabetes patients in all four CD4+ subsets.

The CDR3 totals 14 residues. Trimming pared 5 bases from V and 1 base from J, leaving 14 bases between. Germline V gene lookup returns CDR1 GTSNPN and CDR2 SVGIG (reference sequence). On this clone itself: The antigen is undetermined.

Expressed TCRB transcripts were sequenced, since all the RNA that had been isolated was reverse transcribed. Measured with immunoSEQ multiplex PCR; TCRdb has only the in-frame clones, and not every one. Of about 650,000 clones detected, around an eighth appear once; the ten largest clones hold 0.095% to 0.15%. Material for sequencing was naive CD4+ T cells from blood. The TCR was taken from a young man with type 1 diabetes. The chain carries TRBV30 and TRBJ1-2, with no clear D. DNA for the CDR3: TGTGCCTGGGTAACCTCATGGGGTAACTATGGCTACACCTTC. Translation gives CAWVTSWGNYGYTF.